Sequencing of this TCR beta chain was carried out in a study of blood T cell repertoires in COVID-19. Across the whole study: Samples taken during acute and convalescent COVID-19 were collected in the United States, Italy and Spain. PBMCs, B-cell-depleted T cells, or T cells provided the cDNA or gDNA that made up the material.

In the authors' workflow: Quantification of nucleated cells was approximated via reference gene primer amplification. Clones were sequenced by immunoSEQ multiplex PCR, and TCRdb holds only the in-frame ones, with some missing. The V and J calls and the clone size are those of that table, but D and trimming were determined from the DNA. The table has approximately 210,000 clones, around 83% seen once; the top ten hold 8.2%. Germline-derived CDR1 and CDR2 are SGHRS and YFSETQ. J gave up 7 bases and V 1 base, and 5 bases lay outside the gene matches. The CDR3 consists of 14 residues. Input material: peripheral blood. The V gene is TRBV5-1, the J gene TRBJ2-1; 7 bases fit TRBD2. The TCR comes from a woman aged 45-65 years with acute or convalescent COVID-19. The CDR3 sequence: CASSLFGEGNEQFF. As DNA, the CDR3 is TGCGCCAGCAGCTTGTTCGGGGAGGGTAATGAGCAGTTCTTC.